This T cell receptor (beta chain) appears in the sequencing data of a study of lymphopenia after photon versus proton radiotherapy (dated by TCRdb to between 2018 and 2021). In terms of the full investigation: Photon and proton radiation therapy were compared by the study for their immunological effects in patients with gastrointestinal tumors who developed high-grade lymphopenia. The cohort included some 20 patients with gastrointestinal tumors who developed lymphopenia after receiving either photon or proton therapy. The goal of the study was to characterize the differences between the two radiation modalities in how they affect the immune system. General findings and caveats noted by the study authors: The survival association was assessed only in patients who died, and better survival with proton therapy was presented by the authors as a possibility rather than a demonstrated result. After the lymphocyte count nadir, oligoclonal expansion, especially of CD8+ Temra cells, was observed in photon-treated repertoires, and the drop in diversity was driven by this expansion. During treatment, patients who received proton therapy stayed relatively stable, whereas patients who received photon therapy lost naive T cells and TCR diversity and gained effector/memory populations. Across the cohort, a larger post-nadir drop in TCR diversity was inversely correlated with overall survival time among patients who died.

Library prep was done by the immunoSEQ multiplex PCR assay. T cell repertoires were profiled with deep sequencing of rearranged TCR beta loci together with multiparametric flow cytometry. TCRdb re-hosts the immuneACCESS table, in-frame sequences only. Its copies lack some clones; in the studies checked, an unresolved V gene accounts for under half of them, and the cause for the rest is not known. For this sample there are some 20,000 clones; 75% to 90% appear just once. The top ten constitute 8% to 10% of the sample. In the case of this clone: The specificity of this receptor is unknown. No much larger clone is present one base from it, and per-base qualities are unavailable.

The germline V gene supplies CDR1 SGHDN and CDR2 FVKESK. Compared with germline, V lacks 5 bases and J lacks 8 bases; bases without a gene match: 7. There are 13 amino acids in the CDR3, from cysteine to phenylalanine inclusive. The entry retains the CDR3 DNA only, 39 bases that are in frame from base 1. The clonotype originates from a man aged 70-80 years with pancreatic cancer. The specimen was peripheral blood, collected from a patient treated with proton-based radiotherapy. The chain was built from TRBV14 and TRBJ1-2, with 8 middle bases fitting TRBD1. The CDR3 protein: CASSSQGARGYTF. The sequenced DNA is TGTGCCAGCAGCTCGCAGGGGGCTCGGGGCTACACCTTC.